The present TCR beta chain was sequenced within a study of blood T cells in healthy people across ages. This clonotype came up a few times. Primed by a sample-barcoded 5' primer and a J-beta primer mix, a second PCR proceeded for about 7 to 11 cycles. Tagging of each cDNA molecule was performed by a template-switch adaptor with 12 random nucleotides. TCRdb called the 5' RACE reads again in MiXCR, with one record for every CDR3 protein. This sample has fewer than 1.5 million distinct CDR3 sequences, with roughly 40% found just once. Germline V gives CDR1 DFQATT, CDR2 SNEGSKA (reference sequence). The CDR3 totals 11 residues. Trimming took off 3 bases at V and 10 bases at J, with 10 bases between the two ends.

The origin of this receptor is a woman younger than 35 in good health. The chain links TRBV20-1 to TRBJ2-1; possible D gene TRBD2, 5 bases. The sequencing input was blood. The CDR3 here is CSARSGWEQFF. The CDR3 coding sequence is TGCAGTGCTAGGTCGGGGTGGGAGCAGTTCTTC.